Sequencing of this T cell receptor (beta chain) was carried out in a study of shared clonotypes between healthy human individuals. About the study: Participating donors consisted of two women and a few men aged 18 to 49.

With regard to this clone: No antigen is known for it. Other DNA sequences in the sample encode the same CDR3.

Profiling relied on immunoSEQ multiplex PCR, and the TCRdb table lists in-frame clones only, not all of them. In the table there are some 2 million clones, 95% of which are singletons. Broader study findings: Clonotype sharing among donors was thought likely to change with sequencing depth.

Healthy and HIV-negative, the adult donors had no recent acute infections or vaccinations. The sequenced sample was naive CD4+ T cells sorted from blood. Subset noted: CD45RA+ positively selected. The receptor was derived from a man between 18 and 35 years old in good health.

The CDR3 is CASSTSGGTDTQYF. The DNA for the CDR3 is TGTGCCAGCAGCACAAGCGGGGGCACAGATACGCAGTATTTT. The genes are TRBV2 and TRBJ2-3; 7 nucleotides line up with TRBD2. The CDR3 contains 14 residues. The V gene's germline CDR1 is SNHLY and CDR2 FYNNEI. After removal of 6 bases from V and 1 base from J, the junction contained 4 bases not matched to a gene.